These 32 T cell receptor beta chains came from one sample sequenced in a study of Ad26.COV2.S vaccination and SARS-CoV-2 variants. Assay used: immunoSEQ multiplex PCR; TCRdb lists only in-frame clones, some missing. The data contain over 400,000 clones, roughly 90% of them singletons. Treatment of the sample: roughly 20 received Ad26.COV2.S at low or high dose, single or two shots; 5 received placebo; per-sample allocation not given. Vaccine and placebo recipients were sampled on day 63 after the first injection. The specimen comprised peripheral blood, sampled in a trial of Ad26.COV2.S vaccine versus placebo. The receptor source for this set is a person between 18 and 59 years old who received the Ad26.COV2.S COVID-19 vaccine or a placebo.

The chain has TRBV19 and TRBJ2-7; 7 bases agree with TRBD1. V shed 7 bases, J shed 6 bases, and the junction held 12 bases outside the gene matches. From germline, CDR1 is LNHDA and CDR2 SQIVND (reference sequence). The CDR3 length is 14 residues. The CDR3 protein is CASNPGTELFEQYF. The CDR3 DNA reads as TGTGCCAGTAACCCCGGGACAGAACTTTTCGAGCAGTACTTC.

The chain recombines TRBV3-1 (or the pseudogene TRBV3-2) with TRBJ1-1, with D uncertain. Between the trimmed V and J ends, which lost 1 base and 5 bases, there was a span of 8 bases. There are 13 residues in the CDR3. CDR1 and CDR2 (germline): LGHDT, YNNKEL (reference sequence). For the CDR3, the DNA is TGTGCCAGCAGCCAAGTGATAGGGACTGAAGCTTTCTTT. This translates into CASSQVIGTEAFF.

The chain is built from TRBV10-3 and TRBJ2-3; possibly TRBD2 for D (6 bases). The CDR3 contains 11 residues. V lost 9 bases, J lost 6 bases, and 10 bases lay in between. The germline CDR1 and CDR2 sequences are ENHRY and SYGVKD. For the CDR3, the DNA is TGTGCCATGCGAAGCGGGGATACGCAGTATTTT. It encodes CAMRSGDTQYF.

This clone has only one observation. This chain connects TRBV7-9 to TRBJ2-2; the match to TRBD2 covers 14 bases. Per the germline V gene, CDR1 is SEHNR and CDR2 is FQNEAQ (reference sequence). This CDR3 has 17 residues. V lost 5 bases to trimming and J lost 2 bases; unmatched junction nucleotides: 4. The CDR3 region is CASSRTSGGLNTGELFF. The DNA of the CDR3 is TGTGCCAGCAGCCGGACTAGCGGGGGGCTCAACACCGGGGAGCTGTTTTTT.

The chain has TRBV12-3 or TRBV12-4 and TRBJ1-1; D gene uncertain. Trimming took 3 bases from V and 11 from J, leaving 13 bases between them. The CDR3 spans 12 residues. The CDR3 region has the DNA TGTGCCAGCAGTTTTTACCCAGATGGGGCTTTCTTT. Its protein is CASSFYPDGAFF.

V and J are TRBV7-2 and TRBJ2-1; 11 bases match TRBD1. Germline V gene lookup returns CDR1 SGHTA and CDR2 FQGNSA. The CDR3 consists of 13 residues. The V gene end was trimmed by 10 bases and the J gene end by 7 bases; junction bases not matched to a gene: 6. In DNA form, the CDR3 reads TGTGCCACCGCGGACAGGGGGCGAAATGAGCAGTTCTTC. It codes for CATADRGRNEQFF.

This clone came up once. This sample also contains other DNA sequences that code for the same CDR3. CDR3: CASSIGGAYNEQFF. The CDR3 DNA follows: TGTGCCAGTAGTATCGGGGGGGCCTACAATGAGCAGTTCTTC. V usage is TRBV19 and J usage is TRBJ2-1, with 8 bases aligning to TRBD2. The CDR3 runs 14 residues. With 3 bases clipped from V and 2 bases from J, the junction kept 0 bases outside the gene matches. CDR1 is LNHDA, CDR2 SQIVND, per germline (reference sequence).

The chain recombines TRBV19 with TRBJ1-6, with 8 nucleotides matching TRBD1. Germline CDR1 LNHDA, CDR2 SQIVND (reference sequence). Losses at the gene ends were 5 bases for V and 7 bases for J; bases not matched to a gene: 7. The CDR3 extends over 15 amino acids. The CDR3 nucleotides read TGTGCCAGTAGTGTGGACAGGGTCTCGAATTCACCCCTCCACTTT. Encoded protein: CASSVDRVSNSPLHF.

J is TRBJ2-1 and V is TRBV5-6; D may be TRBD1 (5 bases). This CDR3 is built from 14 residues. Germline lookup yields CDR1 SGHDT and CDR2 YYEEEE. V was shortened by 0 bases and J by 4 bases, with 8 bases between the two germline ends. CDR3 protein: CASSLGTPYNEQFF. The CDR3 DNA reads TGTGCCAGCAGCTTGGGGACACCTTACAATGAGCAGTTCTTC.

This chain uses TRBV21-1 with TRBJ2-7; the table's TRBD1 call for D was not verified on the DNA. TRBV21-1 represents a pseudogene. This CDR3 is built from 13 residues. The CDR3 nucleotides read TGTGCCAGCGGCCGACAGTCCTCCTACGAGCAGTACTTC. Residues: CASGRQSSYEQYF.

The chain uses TRBV5-5 and TRBJ2-7; 7 positions match TRBD1. Unmatched junction bases numbered 13, after V lost 4 bases and J lost 3 bases. There are 16 residues in the CDR3. Germline CDR1 and CDR2: SGHKS and YYEKEE (reference sequence). As DNA, the CDR3 is TGTGCCAGCAGCCCACCACACAGGGGACCACTCTACGAGCAGTACTTC. It codes for CASSPPHRGPLYEQYF.

This chain links TRBV6-2 or TRBV6-3 with TRBJ2-7; no reliable D call. Trimming left V 1 base short and J 0 bases short, with 4 bases between. Per the germline V gene, CDR1 is MNHEY and CDR2 is SVGEGT. The CDR3 spans 13 residues. The CDR3 protein is CASSYLSSYEQYF. The CDR3 DNA reads TGTGCCAGCAGTTACTTGTCCTCCTACGAGCAGTACTTC.

This chain uses TRBV6-5 with TRBJ2-7; 9 bases map to TRBD1. CDR1 is MNHEY, CDR2 SVGAGI, per germline. There are 14 residues in the CDR3. The ends lost 6 bases at V and 2 bases at J; junction bases unmatched: 5. CDR3 loop: CASRWDRVPYEQYF. The CDR3 region has the DNA TGTGCCAGCAGGTGGGACAGGGTCCCCTACGAGCAGTACTTC.

The chain carries TRBV10-3 and TRBJ2-1, with D perhaps TRBD1 (6 bases). CDR3 length equals 11 residues. V lost 11 bases to trimming and J lost 5 bases, with 10 bases between them. CDR1 is ENHRY and CDR2 is SYGVKD in the germline V gene. The chain's CDR3 is CAARQDNEQFF. CDR3 coding DNA: TGTGCCGCAAGACAGGACAATGAGCAGTTCTTC.

The chain combines TRBV14 with TRBJ2-1; 8 bases align to TRBD2. Germline values: CDR1 SGHDN, CDR2 FVKESK. The CDR3 extends over 15 amino acids. After removal of 7 bases from V and 9 bases from J, the junction contained 14 bases not matched to a gene. The CDR3 region is CASKTSGTWGGEQFF. CDR3 nucleotide sequence: TGTGCCAGCAAAACTAGCGGCACCTGGGGGGGTGAGCAGTTCTTC.

The chain combines TRBV10-3 with TRBJ2-1; D might be TRBD1 or TRBD2, each matching 6 bases. Germline CDR1 and CDR2: ENHRY and SYGVKD. V dropped 4 bases and J dropped 6 bases, with 16 bases sitting between them. The CDR3 consists of 15 residues. The CDR3 reads CAISAQGIGGNEQFF. CDR3 sequence (DNA): TGTGCCATCAGTGCGCAGGGGATCGGGGGCAATGAGCAGTTCTTC.

The chain combines TRBV6-2 or TRBV6-3 with TRBJ2-7; TRBD2 might be the D (6 bases). V was cut by 4 bases and J by 3 bases, with 16 bases left in between. The CDR3 length is 15 residues. In germline, CDR1 is MNHEY, CDR2 SVGEGT. The CDR3 loop is CASSSILGGVYEQYF. DNA for the CDR3: TGTGCCAGCAGTTCTATCCTCGGCGGGGTCTACGAGCAGTACTTC.

The chain couples TRBV9 to TRBJ2-5; D call uncertain. CDR3 length equals 15 residues. Germline lookup yields CDR1 SGDLS and CDR2 YYNGEE. The germline V and J ends were trimmed by 0 bases and 1 base, with 10 bases remaining between them. The DNA for the CDR3 is TGTGCCAGCAGCGTAGGTGGGTTAGGCCAAGAGACCCAGTACTTC. Translating it yields CASSVGGLGQETQYF.

The chain uses TRBV28 and TRBJ2-1; unclear D gene. The CDR3 consists of 15 residues. The germline V gene has CDR1 MDHEN and CDR2 SYDVKM. The ends were cut back, 3 bases at V and 0 bases at J, with 9 bases in the middle. The CDR3 DNA is TGTGCCAGCAGTTTGTTCCAAAACTCCTACAATGAGCAGTTCTTC. Its protein product is CASSLFQNSYNEQFF.

The chain couples TRBV10-3 to TRBJ2-7; the D call may be TRBD1 or TRBD2 (5 bases each). Germline CDR1 and CDR2: ENHRY and SYGVKD. The CDR3 loop spans 14 amino acids. With 2 bases removed from V and 2 bases from J, the gap between germline ends came to 10 bases. Here the CDR3 DNA reads TGTGCCATCAGTGAGGGGACGACAACCTACGAGCAGTACTTC. The encoded protein is CAISEGTTTYEQYF.

V and J are TRBV5-1 and TRBJ2-7; D is unclear. The CDR3 spans 14 residues. CDR1 SGHRS and CDR2 YFSETQ come from the germline V gene. V lost 0 bases, J lost 0 bases, and 7 bases lay in between. CDR3 region: CASSLDMFSYEQYF. DNA for the CDR3: TGCGCCAGCAGCTTGGACATGTTCTCCTACGAGCAGTACTTC.

The rearrangement joins TRBV15 to TRBJ1-2; perhaps TRBD1 as D (6 bases). The germline gives CDR1 LNHNV, CDR2 YYDKDF (reference sequence). This CDR3 region has 14 residues. V dropped 0 bases and J dropped 4 bases, with 9 bases sitting between them. DNA for the CDR3: TGTGCCACCAGCAGAGATACAGGGATCTATGGCTACACCTTC. Amino acids: CATSRDTGIYGYTF.

This clone has only one observation. The J gene is TRBJ1-2, the V gene TRBV30; TRBD1 aligns across 10 bases. The V segment lost 4 bases and the J segment 12 bases; nucleotides outside the gene matches: 14. There are 14 residues in the CDR3. Germline V lookup: CDR1 GTSNPN, CDR2 SVGIG (reference sequence). The CDR3 coding sequence is TGTGCCTGGAAGGGCTCAGCAGACAGGGGGCGAAACACCTTC. It yields the protein CAWKGSADRGRNTF.

The V gene is TRBV4-1, the J gene TRBJ2-7; 9 bases are shared with TRBD1. Germline CDR1 MGHRA, CDR2 YSYEKL. The CDR3 loop spans 14 amino acids. V gave up 4 bases and J gave up 6 bases; unmatched junction bases: 7. CDR3 in amino acids: CASSLGQGVFEQYF. For the CDR3, the DNA is TGCGCCAGCAGCCTGGGACAGGGTGTGTTCGAGCAGTACTTC.

The chain uses TRBV19 and TRBJ1-4; the D gene is possibly TRBD1 (5 bases). Trimming took off 3 bases at V and 8 bases at J, with 16 bases between the two ends. Germline V gene data show CDR1 as LNHDA and CDR2 as SQIVND (reference sequence). The CDR3 loop spans 15 amino acids. The CDR3 bases are TGTGCCAGTAGTATGGCGTCTGGGACGGAGGAAAAACTGTTTTTT. It is translated as CASSMASGTEEKLFF.

The chain couples TRBV5-4 to TRBJ2-3; D unresolved. This CDR3 contains 13 residues. CDR1 is SGHNT and CDR2 is YYREEE in the germline V gene (reference sequence). Trimming took 2 bases from V and 1 from J, leaving 5 bases between them. The CDR3 DNA reads TGTGCCAGCAGCTTTGACCGCACAGATACGCAGTATTTT. This codes for CASSFDRTDTQYF.

The chain joins TRBV7-9 to TRBJ2-3; 8 bases are a match to TRBD2. The CDR3 extends over 15 amino acids. The germline gives CDR1 SEHNR, CDR2 FQNEAQ (reference sequence). The V segment lost 5 bases and the J segment 0 bases; nucleotides outside the gene matches: 4. The CDR3 bases are TGTGCCAGCAGCGTACTAGCGGTTAGCACAGATACGCAGTATTTT. Protein: CASSVLAVSTDTQYF.

In this sample, this clone turned up a few times. The V and J genes are TRBV5-6 and TRBJ1-2; a possible D gene is TRBD1 (6 bases). Germline CDR1 is SGHDT and CDR2 is YYEEEE. The CDR3 has 14 amino acids. With 5 bases removed from V and 4 bases from J, the gap between germline ends came to 15 bases. This CDR3 reads CASRIGGVGYGYTF. For the CDR3, the DNA is TGTGCCAGCAGGATCGGGGGCGTGGGCTATGGCTACACCTTC.

This sequence joins TRBV6-5 and TRBJ1-1; TRBD1 aligns across 10 bases. There are 14 residues in the CDR3. CDR1 MNHEY and CDR2 SVGAGI come from the germline V gene. Trimming at V came to 6 bases and at J to 11 bases, leaving 12 bases not matched to a gene. The CDR3 region has the DNA TGTGCCAGCAGAGGGACAGGGGTTGTGATTGGGGCTTTCTTT. Translation gives CASRGTGVVIGAFF.

This sequence joins TRBV5-4 and TRBJ2-7; possibly TRBD1 for D (7 bases). The CDR3 is 13 amino acids. V was trimmed by 4 bases and J by 4 bases, leaving 12 bases between them. Germline loops: CDR1 SGHNT, CDR2 YYREEE (reference sequence). This chain's CDR3 is CASSPAGGYEQYF. The DNA of the CDR3 is TGTGCCAGCAGCCCGGCAGGGGGGTACGAGCAGTACTTC. The full variable domain, with the rest looked up from reference TRBV5-4 and TRBJ2-7, is ETGVTQSPTHLIKTRGQQVTLRCSSQSGHNTVSWYQQALGQGPQFIFQYYREEENGRGNFPPRFSGLQFPNYSSELNVNALELDDSALYLCASSPAGGYEQYFGPGTRLTVT.

V is TRBV6-2 or TRBV6-3 and J is TRBJ2-5, with 11 nucleotides matching TRBD2. This CDR3 has 15 residues. J gave up 4 bases and V 5 bases, and 6 bases lay outside the gene matches. The germline V gene has CDR1 MNHEY and CDR2 SVGEGT. The CDR3 loop reads CASSPLAGGGETQYF. Here the CDR3 DNA reads TGTGCCAGCAGTCCCCTAGCGGGGGGTGGAGAGACCCAGTACTTC.

The chain is built from TRBV6-2 or TRBV6-3 and TRBJ2-3, with 12 positions matching TRBD2. V lost 4 bases and J lost 2; bases outside the gene matches: 7. Germline V gene sequence: CDR1 MNHEY, CDR2 SVGEGT. The CDR3 spans 17 residues. The CDR3 nucleotides are TGTGCCAGCAGTTTCCCCACTAGCGGGGGGTCCACAGATACGCAGTATTTT. It translates to CASSFPTSGGSTDTQYF.